This is a list of T cell receptor beta chains from one sample in a study of OX40 agonist ivuxolimab in advanced cancers. The protocol was immunoSEQ multiplex PCR, while the TCRdb copy is restricted to in-frame clones and leaves out a portion. The repertoire consists of approximately 60,000 clones, with roughly 84% occurring once and the leading ten covering approximately 0.61%. The source was CD4+ or CD8+ T cells sorted from blood, collected in a trial of the OX40 agonist ivuxolimab. The receptors were sampled from an adult with an advanced solid tumor such as melanoma, head and neck, liver or kidney cancer. Each CDR3 is given with its conserved first and last residue. The order of the fields is J gene, D gene, clone size, V gene, CDR3 DNA, CDR3 protein. A D gene is named only where the DNA matches it firmly. Clone size is not always given. Where it is, it says once, few, many or a class for expanded clones.

TRBJ2-5 | TRBD1 | NA | TRBV30 | TGTGCCTGGAAAGGGAAGGGACAGGGAAGAGCGCAGGGGGAGACCCAGTACTTC | CAWKGKGQGRAQGETQYF
TRBJ2-2 | TRBD2 | NA | TRBV23-1 | TGCTCTCCAGCGGGAGGAGTTCGGATCACCGGGGAGCTGCTTTTT | CSPAGGVRITGELLF
TRBJ1-3 | NA | once | TRBV30 | TGTGCCTGGAGTGTAAAGGCAGCCTTGCGCAACACCATATATTTT | CAWSVKAALRNTIYF
TRBJ1-2 | TRBD1 | NA | TRBV7-8 | TGTGCCAGCAGCTTAGCGCAGGGGGCGACGAAATTGCGCACCTTC | CASSLAQGATKLRTF
TRBJ2-7 | TRBD1 | NA | TRBV6-5 | TGTGCCAGCAGTTACGGGACAGCTCCTACCTACGAGCAGTACTTC | CASSYGTAPTYEQYF
TRBJ2-7 | TRBD1 | NA | TRBV11-2 | TGTGCCAGCAGCTTAGGAGGGACAGGGGGATACGAGCAGTACTTC | CASSLGGTGGYEQYF
TRBJ1-3 | NA | NA | TRBV15 | TGTGCCACCAGCTTTTTCTCTGGAAACACCATATATTTT | CATSFFSGNTIYF
TRBJ2-1 | TRBD1 | NA | TRBV6-5 | TGTGCCAGCAGGCAGACAGGGGCCACCACTGAGCAGTTCTTC | CASRQTGATTEQFF
TRBJ2-2 | TRBD1 | NA | TRBV7-3 | TGTGCCAGCAGCTTAGGGCAGGGGGACACCGGGGAGCTGTTTTTT | CASSLGQGDTGELFF
TRBJ2-5 | NA | NA | TRBV28 | TGTGCCAGCAGTTCAGGTCGGAGGGGCGGGAAGACCCAGTACTTC | CASSSGRRGGKTQYF
TRBJ2-5 | NA | once | TRBV6-1 | TGTGCCAGCAGCCAGGAAGAGACCCAGTACTTC | CASSQEETQYF
TRBJ2-5 | NA | few | TRBV5-6 | TGTGCCAGCAGCTTCCGAACAGATCCCTCTCAAGAGACCCAGTACTTC | CASSFRTDPSQETQYF
TRBJ1-1 | NA | NA | TRBV6-5 | TGTGCCAGCAGTTCCCTACGACGGACCGACACTGAAGCTTTCTTT | CASSSLRRTDTEAFF
TRBJ2-7 | NA | few | TRBV27 | TGTGCCAGCAGTCAATTCAGGAGCTCCTACGAGCAGTACTTC | CASSQFRSSYEQYF
TRBJ2-7 | NA | NA | TRBV6-1 | TGTGCCAGCAGCCCAACCCTACAGGGTCTCCACGAGCAGTACTTC | CASSPTLQGLHEQYF
TRBJ2-7 | NA | NA | TRBV4-1 | TGCGCCAGCAGCCAAGAACCCCTAGCATTCTACGAGCAGTACTTC | CASSQEPLAFYEQYF
TRBJ2-3 | TRBD2 | NA | TRBV27 | TGTGCCAGCAGGACTAGCGGGAGGGCTGAGACGCAGTATTTT | CASRTSGRAETQYF
TRBJ1-2 | NA | NA | TRBV4-1 | TGCGCCAGCAGCCAACCCACCCTCTCGGATAACCATGGCTACACCTTC | CASSQPTLSDNHGYTF
TRBJ1-6 | NA | NA | TRBV10-2 | TGCGCCAGCAGCGCGGGCATTTCACCCCTCCACTTT | CASSAGISPLHF
TRBJ2-1 | NA | NA | TRBV11-3 | TGTGCCAGCAGCTCTCAGGAGGGCAGGGGTGAGCAGTTCTTC | CASSSQEGRGEQFF
TRBJ1-4 | NA | NA | TRBV5-1 | TGCGCCAGCAGCTTAACAGGGTCCTTGAATGAAAAACTGTTTTTT | CASSLTGSLNEKLFF
TRBJ1-2 | NA | NA | TRBV19 | TGTGCCAGTACGCCTCAGGGGAGGTTGCTCTATGGCTACACCTTC | CASTPQGRLLYGYTF